The clone carrying this T cell receptor beta chain showed up many times. The antigen is undetermined. This entry is derived from a study of CD8 T cells in ankylosing spondylitis. The study's findings and limits: Disease-linked clones were CD8+ and relatively rare in peripheral blood. Disease-linked clones were reportedly significantly enriched in matched ankylosing spondylitis synovial fluid. The study identified a TCR beta motif of under 10 highly homologous variants that appeared characteristic of ankylosing spondylitis blood.

Researchers built TCR beta libraries using quantitative 5'-RACE with molecular barcodes. From the 5' RACE reads, TCRdb called clonotypes with MiXCR, one entry per CDR3 protein. This sample has roughly 130,000 distinct CDR3 sequences, with approximately 15% found just once. The V and J ends lost 5 bases and 3 bases, in that order; junction bases with no gene match: 11. The CDR3 length is 16 residues. Germline V gene lookup returns CDR1 DFQATT and CDR2 SNEGSKA (reference sequence). The rearrangement links TRBV20-1 to TRBJ2-3, with 10 bases aligning to TRBD2. The clonotype comes from a female donor with ankylosing spondylitis or in good health (not recorded which). Sequencing was performed on blood, either unsorted or a sorted T cell fraction (not recorded which). As DNA, the CDR3 is TGCAGTGCTCAAAGCCTACTAGCGGGGCGGACAGATACGCAGTATTTT. It is translated as CSAQSLLAGRTDTQYF.